This T cell receptor (beta chain) was found in a study of T cell responses to AZD1222 COVID-19 vaccine. Clones were sequenced by immunoSEQ multiplex PCR, and TCRdb holds only the in-frame ones, with some missing. The sample shows around 130,000 clones, 80% to 90% of them seen only once. Per germline, CDR1 ENHRY and CDR2 SYGVKD. The CDR3 contains 16 residues. V lost 2 bases, J lost 2 bases, and 10 bases lay in between. The study's findings and limits: Nearly half of spike-specific TCRs reportedly go after variant regions that carry no mutations.

A remark on this clone: Its antigen is unknown.

This TCR came from an adult in good health. The V call is TRBV10-3, the J call TRBJ2-6; possible D gene TRBD2, 6 bases. The material sequenced was peripheral blood, taken on day 0 of AZD1222 vaccination. Here the CDR3 DNA reads TGTGCCATCAGTGAGAATAGCGGAGCTGGGGCCAACGTCCTGACTTTC. This codes for CAISENSGAGANVLTF.